The 30 T cell receptor beta chains below were found in one sample sequenced in a study of T-cell memory formation after mild COVID-19. Using its own MiXCR run on the 5' RACE reads, TCRdb lists one record per CDR3 protein. The sample consists of some 150,000 distinct CDR3 sequences, approximately 26% of them appearing once. The sequencing sample was made of PBMCs or a T cell subset sorted from them (not recorded which). Receptors were obtained from an adult woman who had mild COVID-19 (a few samples of this study predate the infection). Cell type and time point are not known.

V and J are TRBV10-3 and TRBJ2-1; 7 bases are shared with TRBD1. V shed 3 bases and J 4 bases; nucleotides not matched to a gene: 9. Germline assignment: CDR1 ENHRY and CDR2 SYGVKD. The CDR3 totals 16 residues. The CDR3 loop is CAISDPGQTVYNEQFF. CDR3 bases: TGTGCCATCAGTGACCCGGGACAGACGGTATACAATGAGCAGTTCTTC.

This chain uses TRBV12-3 or TRBV12-4 with TRBJ2-3; D might be TRBD1 (5 bases). The CDR3 spans 13 residues. With 2 bases removed from V and 8 bases from J, the gap between germline ends came to 11 bases. CDR3 region: CASSLSSGATQYF. Here the CDR3 DNA reads TGTGCCAGCAGTTTATCGTCTGGGGCTACGCAGTATTTT.

V gene TRBV7-9 combines with J gene TRBJ1-6, with D possibly being TRBD1 (6 bases). Germline CDR1 and CDR2: SEHNR and FQNEAQ (reference sequence). Trimming cost V 1 base and J 7 bases, with 8 bases left between them. The CDR3 length is 14 residues. The CDR3 is CASSLEGGNSPLHF. The CDR3, as DNA: TGTGCCAGCAGCTTAGAGGGGGGAAATTCACCCCTCCACTTT.

This clonotype has a count of ten or more. The V gene is TRBV3-1, the J gene TRBJ1-2; TRBD1 is a possible D gene (5 bases). V gave up 0 bases and J gave up 7 bases, with 15 bases separating them. Germline CDR1 reads LGHDT; CDR2 reads YNNKEL (reference sequence). This CDR3 spans 15 amino acids. The DNA for the CDR3 is TGTGCCAGCAGCCAAGATAGGCTCGGGACTATTGGCTACACCTTC. Residues: CASSQDRLGTIGYTF. Looking up the rest from reference TRBV3-1 and TRBJ1-2 gives the full variable domain: DTAVSQTPKYLVTQMGNDKSIKCEQNLGHDTMYWYKQDSKKFLKIMFSYNNKELIINETVPNRFSPKSPDKAHLNLHINSLELGDSAVYFCASSQDRLGTIGYTFGSGTRLTVV.

Comments on this clonotype: A read error may account for a junction end that differs from germline. The chain carries TRBV13 and TRBJ2-3, with D unclear. In germline, CDR1 is PRHDT, CDR2 FYEKMQ (reference sequence). This CDR3 spans 14 amino acids. Here the CDR3 DNA reads TGTGCCAGCAGCCTAGGGCCGGTTGAACATACGCAGTATTTT. It translates to CASSLGPVEHTQYF.

The rearrangement joins TRBV6-4 to TRBJ2-2; no reliable D call. V lost 0 bases and J 5 bases, leaving 10 bases between the germline ends. The CDR3 contains 15 residues. Germline values: CDR1 MRHNA, CDR2 SNTAGT. CDR3 protein: CASSDSTLGTGELFF. Here the CDR3 DNA reads TGTGCCAGCAGTGACTCGACCTTGGGAACCGGGGAGCTGTTTTTT.

This clonotype turned up a few times. V gene TRBV7-3 combines with J gene TRBJ1-2; no definite D call. The CDR3 contains 12 residues. Germline V lookup: CDR1 SGHTA, CDR2 FQGTGA. V was trimmed by 4 bases and J by 4 bases, leaving 7 bases between them. The CDR3 DNA sequence: TGTGCCAGCAGCTCGGACGGCTATGGCTACACCTTC. Its translation: CASSSDGYGYTF.

This clonotype has at least ten counts. The chain links TRBV12-3 or TRBV12-4 to TRBJ2-1, with 9 positions matching TRBD2. This CDR3 contains 15 residues. The V segment lost 6 bases and the J segment 4 bases; nucleotides outside the gene matches: 7. This CDR3 is CASSLAGGLYNEQFF. The CDR3 nucleotides are TGTGCCAGCAGCTTGGCGGGGGGGCTATACAATGAGCAGTTCTTC.

This clonotype was observed at least ten times. The chain employs TRBV9 and TRBJ2-5; TRBD2 matches at 7 bases. CDR3 length equals 16 residues. V shed 0 bases, J shed 4 bases, and the junction held 9 bases outside the gene matches. CDR1 is SGDLS and CDR2 is YYNGEE in the germline V gene. The DNA of the CDR3 is TGTGCCAGCAGCGTAGGGGGAGCGGGGCGGGGAGAGACCCAGTACTTC. Residues: CASSVGGAGRGETQYF.

This clonotype appeared a few times. The chain couples TRBV12-3 or TRBV12-4 to TRBJ2-2; D may be TRBD1 or TRBD2 (5 bases each). V dropped 4 bases and J dropped 0 bases, with 9 bases sitting between them. The CDR3 totals 15 residues. CDR3 in amino acids: CASSWGLANTGELFF. The DNA of the CDR3 is TGTGCCAGCAGTTGGGGGTTAGCGAACACCGGGGAGCTGTTTTTT.

This clonotype was observed a handful of times. The chain recombines TRBV2 with TRBJ1-5; unclear D gene. Trimming took 5 bases from V and 4 from J, leaving 15 bases between them. Looked up from germline, CDR1 is SNHLY and CDR2 is FYNNEI. This CDR3 is 15 amino acids long. The CDR3 nucleotides read TGTGCCAGCAGTCCAAGCGTGGCAGCAAATCAGCCCCAGCATTTT. Translation gives CASSPSVAANQPQHF.

A few counts support this clonotype. J is TRBJ1-1 and V is TRBV12-3 or TRBV12-4, with unresolved D. The CDR3 is 15 residues long. V was cut by 4 bases and J by 0 bases, with 12 bases left in between. The CDR3 sequence is CASSSSGNLNTEAFF. In nucleotides, the CDR3 is TGTGCCAGCAGTTCCTCGGGGAACCTGAACACTGAAGCTTTCTTT.

The chain has TRBV24-1 and TRBJ2-7; 9 bases line up with TRBD1. This CDR3 spans 13 amino acids. V was pared by 4 bases and J by 6 bases, with 3 bases of the junction left unmatched. Germline-derived CDR1 and CDR2 are KGHDR and SFDVKD. The chain's CDR3 is CATSDPGQGEQYF. The CDR3 bases are TGTGCCACCAGTGACCCGGGACAGGGCGAGCAGTACTTC.

This clonotype was seen only a few times. The rearrangement joins TRBV5-4 to TRBJ1-1; possible D gene TRBD1, 6 bases. Germline lookup yields CDR1 SGHNT and CDR2 YYREEE (reference sequence). Trimming removed 2 bases from V and 5 bases from J, with 16 bases in between. This CDR3 has 15 residues. CDR3 DNA sequence: TGTGCCAGCAGCTTAGATGGGGGCGCCTATACTGAAGCTTTCTTT. Protein sequence: CASSLDGGAYTEAFF. Drawing the rest from reference TRBV5-4 and TRBJ1-1, the complete variable domain is ETGVTQSPTHLIKTRGQQVTLRCSSQSGHNTVSWYQQALGQGPQFIFQYYREEENGRGNFPPRFSGLQFPNYSSELNVNALELDDSALYLCASSLDGGAYTEAFFGQGTRLTVV.

This chain uses TRBV6-5 with TRBJ2-5; 10 bases match TRBD1. V lost 2 bases and J lost 5; bases outside the gene matches: 5. The CDR3 has 15 amino acids. CDR1 and CDR2 from the germline V gene are MNHEY and SVGAGI. CDR3 DNA sequence: TGTGCCAGCAGTTACCTGACAGGGGGCCTGGAGACCCAGTACTTC. It is translated as CASSYLTGGLETQYF.

V is TRBV4-1 and J is TRBJ2-1, with 10 bases fitting TRBD2. The trim removed 0 bases at V and 5 bases at J, leaving 10 bases unmatched. CDR1 and CDR2 (germline): MGHRA, YSYEKL. CDR3 length: 18 residues. CDR3 in DNA: TGCGCCAGCAGCCAAGAGGCCCCGAAGCGGGGGGGCCACAATGAGCAGTTCTTC. Its protein product is CASSQEAPKRGGHNEQFF.

V and J are TRBV10-3 and TRBJ2-7; 8 bases map to TRBD1. Germline lookup yields CDR1 ENHRY and CDR2 SYGVKD. CDR3 length: 15 residues. V trimming: 10 bases; J trimming: 2 bases; junction bases outside the gene matches: 13. The DNA for the CDR3 is TGTGCCACCACAACCCCACAGGGGGTTCCCTACGAGCAGTACTTC. Amino acid sequence: CATTTPQGVPYEQYF.

The rearrangement links TRBV20-1 to TRBJ2-2; 16 positions match TRBD2. Germline V gives CDR1 DFQATT, CDR2 SNEGSKA (reference sequence). The CDR3 runs 18 residues. Losses at the gene ends were 5 bases for V and 7 bases for J; bases not matched to a gene: 13. The CDR3 loop reads CSALGTSGGAPFIGELFF. The CDR3, as DNA: TGCAGTGCTCTCGGGACTAGCGGGGGGGCTCCCTTTATCGGGGAGCTGTTTTTT.

The rearrangement joins TRBV6-1 to TRBJ2-1; weak D call: TRBD2 (6 bases). There are 17 residues in the CDR3. The germline CDR1 and CDR2 sequences are MNHNS and SASEGT. The V gene lost 3 bases and the J gene lost 3 bases, with 18 bases spanning the gap. CDR3 bases: TGTGCCAGCAGTGACCCCTATCAGGGAGGTCTCTACAATGAGCAGTTCTTC. Protein: CASSDPYQGGLYNEQFF.

The chain carries TRBV5-1 and TRBJ2-7; TRBD1 or TRBD2 may be the D gene (5 bases each). Germline assignment: CDR1 SGHRS and CDR2 YFSETQ. The CDR3 is 13 residues long. V was cut by 2 bases and J by 6 bases, with 12 bases left in between. The CDR3 reads CASSFWGTGEQYF. CDR3 in DNA: TGCGCCAGCAGCTTCTGGGGGACGGGCGAGCAGTACTTC.

The gene calls are TRBV7-9 and TRBJ2-7; D gene unclear. CDR1 and CDR2 (germline): SEHNR, FQNEAQ (reference sequence). The CDR3 has 13 residues. With 7 bases removed from V and 0 bases from J, the gap between germline ends came to 10 bases. The CDR3 DNA reads as TGTGCCAGCAAACAGACCGTCTCCTACGAGCAGTACTTC. It specifies CASKQTVSYEQYF.

This clonotype was seen a handful of times. The chain has TRBV20-1 and TRBJ2-5; 7 positions agree with TRBD1. There are 13 residues in the CDR3. CDR1 is DFQATT, CDR2 SNEGSKA, per germline (reference sequence). Trimming at V came to 5 bases and at J to 3 bases, leaving 6 bases not matched to a gene. The CDR3 is CSASSGTEETQYF. DNA for the CDR3: TGCAGTGCTTCATCCGGGACAGAAGAGACCCAGTACTTC.

The table lists this clonotype with a few counts. V usage is TRBV7-9 and J usage is TRBJ2-2, with a possible D match to TRBD1 (5 bases). The CDR3 sequence is 19 residues long. V was cut by 5 bases and J by 8 bases, with 30 bases left in between. CDR1 SEHNR and CDR2 FQNEAQ come from the germline V gene (reference sequence). The CDR3 sequence: CASSPTVSLQGYPAGELFF. CDR3 sequence (DNA): TGTGCCAGCAGCCCCACCGTCTCCCTTCAGGGATACCCGGCTGGGGAGCTGTTTTTT. Looking up the rest from reference TRBV7-9 and TRBJ2-2 gives the full variable domain: DTGVSQNPRHKITKRGQNVTFRCDPISEHNRLYWYRQTLGQGPEFLTYFQNEAQLEKSRLLSDRFSAERPKGSFSTLEIQRTEQGDSAMYLCASSPTVSLQGYPAGELFFGEGSRLTVL.

This chain uses TRBV7-2 with TRBJ2-1; TRBD2 aligns across 7 bases. Germline values: CDR1 SGHTA, CDR2 FQGNSA. J gave up 0 bases and V 3 bases, and 5 bases lay outside the gene matches. The CDR3 covers 16 residues. The CDR3 DNA follows: TGTGCCAGCAGCTTGGAGGTAGCGGGCTCCTACAATGAGCAGTTCTTC. Its translation: CASSLEVAGSYNEQFF.

There are a few counts of this clonotype. This sequence joins TRBV6-2 or TRBV6-3 and TRBJ2-7; D may be TRBD1 (6 bases). This CDR3 spans 13 amino acids. Germline V CDR1 and CDR2: MNHEY, SVGEGT. Trimming cost V 7 bases and J 0 bases, with 10 bases left between them. CDR3 region: CASKWGPSYEQYF. As DNA, the CDR3 is TGTGCCAGCAAGTGGGGGCCCTCCTACGAGCAGTACTTC.

The chain couples TRBV12-3 or TRBV12-4 to TRBJ1-2, with D hard to call. V gave up 2 bases and J gave up 4 bases, with 8 bases separating them. The CDR3 contains 13 residues. Here the CDR3 reads CASSLHESYGYTF. CDR3 in DNA: TGTGCCAGCAGTTTACACGAGTCCTATGGCTACACCTTC.

This clonotype has a handful of counts. This chain joins TRBV15 and TRBJ2-3; TRBD1 aligns across 9 bases. Trimming took 5 bases from V and 3 from J; bases not matched to a gene: 9. The CDR3 sequence is 16 residues long. Germline-derived CDR1 and CDR2 are LNHNV and YYDKDF (reference sequence). CDR3 bases: TGTGCCACCAGCCACCGGACAGGGGACGGAACAGATACGCAGTATTTT. Protein sequence: CATSHRTGDGTDTQYF.

This clonotype appeared a few times. This chain joins TRBV7-2 and TRBJ2-1; tentatively, D is TRBD2 (6 bases). Trimming pared 3 bases from V and 10 bases from J, leaving 10 bases between. Germline V gene sequence: CDR1 SGHTA, CDR2 FQGNSA. The CDR3 is 12 residues long. The CDR3 DNA is TGTGCCAGCAGCTTTGGGACTTACGAGCAGTTCTTC. Translating gives CASSFGTYEQFF. The whole variable domain, filled in from reference TRBV7-2 and TRBJ2-1, reads GAGVSQSPSNKVTEKGKDVELRCDPISGHTALYWYRQSLGQGLEFLIYFQGNSAPDKSGLPSDRFSAERTGGSVSTLTIQRTQQEDSAVYLCASSFGTYEQFFGPGTRLTVL.

This chain connects TRBV15 to TRBJ2-3; D might be TRBD1 (6 bases). CDR3 length: 16 amino acids. Trimming pared 5 bases from V and 0 bases from J, leaving 15 bases between. Per germline, CDR1 LNHNV and CDR2 YYDKDF (reference sequence). CDR3 residues: CATSGFRGSSTDTQYF. CDR3 coding DNA: TGTGCCACCAGCGGCTTTAGGGGGTCTAGCACAGATACGCAGTATTTT.

The chain uses TRBV5-1 and TRBJ2-7; 7 bases fit TRBD2. Germline loops: CDR1 SGHRS, CDR2 YFSETQ. CDR3 size: 14 residues. J gave up 6 bases and V 4 bases, and 10 bases lay outside the gene matches. In DNA form, the CDR3 reads TGCGCCAGCAGCCCGGTGGGGAGGGAGTTCGAGCAGTACTTC. Protein sequence: CASSPVGREFEQYF.